These 18 T cell receptor beta chains were sequenced from one sample in a study of neurological immune-mediated disorders. TCRdb redid the calling of the 5' RACE reads with MiXCR, one entry per CDR3 protein. The table shows approximately 87,000 distinct CDR3 sequences, with roughly an eighth occurring only once. Sequenced material: PBMCs. All receptors derive from a woman aged 45-60 years in good health.

In regard to this clonotype: With a much larger clone just one base away, this may be a read error. This sequence joins TRBV3-1 and TRBJ2-1; D may be TRBD2 (5 bases). The CDR3 length is 16 residues. CDR1 and CDR2 (germline): LGHDT, YNNKEL (reference sequence). Between the trimmed V and J ends, which lost 10 bases and 0 bases, there was a span of 19 bases. CDR3 protein: CANRGNSGSSYNEQFF. CDR3 bases: TGTGCCAACAGAGGGAATTCGGGGAGCTCCTACAATGAGCAGTTCTTC.

Many counts were recorded for this clonotype. The chain has TRBV20-1 and TRBJ2-3, with D perhaps matching TRBD1 (6 bases). The V end was cut by 5 bases, the J end by 0 bases, with 15 bases between. Germline lookup yields CDR1 DFQATT and CDR2 SNEGSKA (reference sequence). This CDR3 is 15 amino acids long. The CDR3 loop reads CSAPDRTGSTDTQYF. The DNA for the CDR3 is TGCAGTGCTCCTGATCGCACAGGGAGCACAGATACGCAGTATTTT.

Concerning this clonotype itself: One end of the junction varies from germline; a read error may be responsible. The chain combines TRBV4-1 with TRBJ2-3, with 7 positions matching TRBD2. Per the germline V gene, CDR1 is MGHRA and CDR2 is YSYEKL. The CDR3 runs to 16 residues. The CDR3 protein is CSSSQAPSGATDTQYF. CDR3 bases: TGCTCCAGCAGCCAAGCCCCCAGCGGGGCGACAGATACGCAGTATTTT.

In this sample, this clonotype turned up many times. The chain employs TRBV10-3 and TRBJ2-1; TRBD2 matches 13 bases. V dropped 8 bases and J dropped 9; count of bases not matched to a gene: 10. CDR1 and CDR2 from the germline V gene are ENHRY and SYGVKD. This CDR3 is built from 15 residues. The CDR3 coding sequence is TGTGCCATCTCCGGACTAGCGGGGGCTGGCGGTGAGCAGTTCTTC. This encodes CAISGLAGAGGEQFF.

The table lists this clonotype with many counts. V is TRBV12-3 or TRBV12-4 and J is TRBJ1-5; 10 nucleotides line up with TRBD1. Unmatched junction bases numbered 8, after V lost 6 bases and J lost 6 bases. The CDR3 runs to 15 residues. CDR3 region: CASRPGTGEFQPQHF. For the CDR3, the DNA is TGTGCCAGCAGACCCGGGACAGGGGAGTTTCAGCCCCAGCATTTT.

The V gene is TRBV9, the J gene TRBJ2-1; the match to TRBD2 covers 11 bases. CDR3 size: 15 residues. Losses at the gene ends were 0 bases for V and 10 bases for J; bases not matched to a gene: 6. Germline V CDR1 and CDR2: SGDLS, YYNGEE. The CDR3 coding sequence is TGTGCCAGCAGCGTAGAACTAGCGGGAGTAAAAGAGCAGTTCTTC. Its protein product is CASSVELAGVKEQFF.

This clonotype turned up a few times. This may be a read error: a much more frequent sequence differs by one nucleotide. The chain carries TRBV6-6 and TRBJ2-7; the match to TRBD2 covers 7 bases. Germline trimming cut 7 bases from V and 8 bases from J; bases unmatched to any gene: 17. The CDR3 sequence is 15 residues long. The germline gives CDR1 MNHNY, CDR2 SVGAGI (reference sequence). As DNA, the CDR3 is TGTGCCAGCACCGAGATCGGGACTACCCAGGTCAAGCAGTACTTC. Protein product: CASTEIGTTQVKQYF.

This clonotype was recorded many times. The chain couples TRBV6-6 to TRBJ2-3; TRBD2 might be the D (5 bases). V shed 6 bases and J shed 0 bases, with 10 bases lying between them. Germline V gene lookup returns CDR1 MNHNY and CDR2 SVGAGI (reference sequence). This CDR3 region has 14 residues. This chain's CDR3 is CASSGVRSTDTQYF. The CDR3 DNA reads TGTGCCAGCAGCGGGGTCCGTAGCACAGATACGCAGTATTTT.

This clonotype was seen repeatedly, ten times or more. V is TRBV11-2 and J is TRBJ2-1; a possible D gene is TRBD2 (6 bases). The CDR3 is made up of 16 amino acids. Trimming left V 1 base short and J 1 base short, with 11 bases between. Germline CDR1 reads SGHAT; CDR2 reads FQNNGV. In nucleotides, the CDR3 is TGTGCCAGCAGCTTAGGACTAGGGAATTCCTACAATGAGCAGTTCTTC. Translated, it gives CASSLGLGNSYNEQFF.

This clonotype has a count of ten or more. This chain uses TRBV9 with TRBJ2-5; the D gene is possibly TRBD2 (5 bases). CDR1 and CDR2 (germline): SGDLS, YYNGEE. The CDR3 consists of 14 residues. Trimming shortened V by 4 bases and J by 3 bases, and 13 bases separated the two germline ends. DNA for the CDR3: TGTGCCAGCAGCCTCCTGGACTCGAAAGAGACCCAGTACTTC. This encodes CASSLLDSKETQYF. Combining the CDR3 with reference TRBV9 and TRBJ2-5 gives the whole variable domain DSGVTQTPKHLITATGQRVTLRCSPRSGDLSVYWYQQSLDQGLQFLIQYYNGEERAKGNILERFSAQQFPDLHSELNLSSLELGDSALYFCASSLLDSKETQYFGPGTRLLVL.

The CDR3 sequence is CSASEAGYEQYF. The CDR3 DNA reads as TGCAGTGCTAGTGAGGCAGGCTACGAGCAGTACTTC. This chain uses TRBV20-1 with TRBJ2-7; D remains ambiguous. Germline CDR1 and CDR2: DFQATT and SNEGSKA (reference sequence). The length of the CDR3 is 12 residues. V was trimmed by 3 bases and J by 3 bases, leaving 9 bases between them.

This clonotype came up many times. V and J are TRBV20-1 and TRBJ1-5, with D possibly TRBD1 on 5 matching bases. Trimming left V 3 bases short and J 9 bases short, with 12 bases between. The length of the CDR3 is 12 residues. The germline CDR1 and CDR2 sequences are DFQATT and SNEGSKA (reference sequence). The CDR3 DNA reads as TGCAGTGCTAGGCCCATCGGGGGGCCCCAGCATTTT. Encoded protein: CSARPIGGPQHF.

This clonotype was seen at least ten times. The chain is built from TRBV12-3 or TRBV12-4 and TRBJ1-1; D gene unclear. There are 15 residues in the CDR3. Trimming pared 6 bases from V and 7 bases from J, leaving 21 bases between. CDR3 nucleotide sequence: TGTGCCAGCAGCAGTTTTCCGGACCCATTTCATGAAGCTTTCTTT. Its translation: CASSSFPDPFHEAFF.

In nucleotides, the CDR3 is TGTGCCCCCGGGTCATCAAGCCCCGGGAGTTGCTACACCTTC. It is translated as CAPGSSSPGSCYTF. This chain links TRBV9 with TRBJ1-2; no clear D. Germline V gives CDR1 SGDLS, CDR2 YYNGEE. Trimming took off 10 bases at V and 9 bases at J, with 25 bases between the two ends. The CDR3 sequence is 14 residues long.

This clonotype was detected many times. The genes are TRBV7-8 and TRBJ2-2; unclear D gene. The CDR3 consists of 14 residues. CDR1 is SGHVS and CDR2 is FQNEAQ in the germline V gene. V lost 5 bases and J lost 4, with 11 bases in between. CDR3 nucleotides: TGTGCCAGCAGCCCCCGGGTCTTCACCGGGGAGCTGTTTTTT. Amino acids: CASSPRVFTGELFF.

With regard to this clonotype: One end of the junction varies from germline; a read error may be responsible. This CDR3 reads CANSLMGSGGSTDTQYF. In nucleotides, the CDR3 is TGTGCCAACAGTTTAATGGGGAGCGGGGGTAGCACAGATACGCAGTATTTT. This chain links TRBV28 with TRBJ2-3; 8 nucleotides match TRBD2. Germline V CDR1 and CDR2: MDHEN, SYDVKM. The CDR3 is made up of 17 amino acids.

In its sample, this clonotype was seen many times. J is TRBJ2-1 and V is TRBV28, with 9 bases matching TRBD2. CDR1 and CDR2 (germline): MDHEN, SYDVKM. J gave up 9 bases and V 6 bases, and 15 bases lay outside the gene matches. This CDR3 region has 16 residues. The CDR3 sequence: CASSPLGAGGPIEQFF. CDR3 sequence (DNA): TGTGCCAGCAGCCCCTTAGGGGCGGGAGGGCCGATTGAGCAGTTCTTC.

This clonotype was detected ten times or more. J is TRBJ2-1 and V is TRBV7-2; possibly TRBD1 for D (5 bases). CDR3 length equals 15 residues. Germline V gives CDR1 SGHTA, CDR2 FQGNSA. V lost 4 bases, J lost 3 bases, and 13 bases lay in between. CDR3 loop: CASSYNLDSYNEQFF. CDR3 bases: TGTGCCAGCAGCTACAATTTAGACAGCTACAATGAGCAGTTCTTC.